The next 11 T cell receptor beta chains were all read from a single sample in a study of Graves' ophthalmopathy and Graves' hyperthyroidism. Amplification from RNA transcripts yielded the TCR beta CDR3 regions. Investigators did first-round RT-PCR with HTBI primers, then second-round multiplex PCR. TCRdb called the multiplex PCR reads again in MiXCR, with one record for every CDR3 protein. The table includes 650,000 to 900,000 distinct CDR3 sequences, roughly 41% detected once. The sample comprised peripheral blood. The source is an adult man with Graves' ophthalmopathy.

As DNA, the CDR3 is TGTGCCAGCAGCTTAAATCCGCACCAAGACAATGAGCAGTTCTTC. Amino acids: CASSLNPHQDNEQFF. The J gene is TRBJ2-1, the V gene TRBV7-3; the D is unclear. CDR1 is SGHTA, CDR2 FQGTGA, per germline. Trimming took off 1 base at V and 5 bases at J, with 12 bases between the two ends. The CDR3 has 15 residues. Full variable domain (outside the CDR3, taken from reference TRBV7-3 and TRBJ2-1): GAGVSQTPSNKVTEKGKYVELRCDPISGHTALYWYRQSLGQGPEFLIYFQGTGAADDSGLPNDRFFAVRPEGSVSTLKIQRTERGDSAVYLCASSLNPHQDNEQFFGPGTRLTVL.

V is TRBV5-1 and J is TRBJ1-1; D might be TRBD1 (5 bases). The CDR3 is 15 amino acids. Trimming cost V 4 bases and J 1 base, with 14 bases left between them. Germline CDR1 is SGHRS and CDR2 is YFSETQ. In DNA, the CDR3 is TGCGCCAGCAGCAGGACACAGGCGTCGAACACTGAAGCTTTCTTT. Translation gives CASSRTQASNTEAFF.

V and J are TRBV27 and TRBJ1-6, with a weak D call TRBD1 (5 bases). Germline CDR1 MNHEY, CDR2 SMNVEV (reference sequence). Trimming cost V 3 bases and J 9 bases, with 15 bases left between them. The CDR3 contains 15 residues. In DNA, the CDR3 is TGTGCCAGCAGTTTGGGGACGGGGTTAGGTTCACCCCTCCACTTT. Encoded protein: CASSLGTGLGSPLHF.

This sequence joins TRBV25-1 and TRBJ2-7, with 7 bases matching TRBD2. This CDR3 has 15 amino acids. V was clipped by 6 bases and J by 4 bases; unmatched bases: 12. Germline lookup yields CDR1 MGHDK and CDR2 SYGVNS. In DNA, the CDR3 is TGTGCCAGCAGCTCCCCTTGGGAGGGGTATTACGAGCAGTACTTC. It is translated as CASSSPWEGYYEQYF.

This clonotype was picked up many times. The chain has TRBV7-2 and TRBJ1-1; D remains ambiguous. Germline lookup yields CDR1 SGHTA and CDR2 FQGNSA. Trimming removed 5 bases from V and 5 bases from J, with 12 bases in between. This CDR3 comprises 13 residues. CDR3 nucleotide sequence: TGTGCCAGCAGCAAATCTTCCCTTACTGAAGCTTTCTTT. It specifies CASSKSSLTEAFF. The complete variable domain, with remaining parts taken from reference TRBV7-2 and TRBJ1-1, reads GAGVSQSPSNKVTEKGKDVELRCDPISGHTALYWYRQSLGQGLEFLIYFQGNSAPDKSGLPSDRFSAERTGGSVSTLTIQRTQQEDSAVYLCASSKSSLTEAFFGQGTRLTVV.

This chain joins TRBV2 and TRBJ1-3, with a weak D call TRBD1 (5 bases). This CDR3 has 14 amino acids. V was clipped by 7 bases and J by 0 bases, with 10 bases between them. Germline lookup yields CDR1 SNHLY and CDR2 FYNNEI. The chain's CDR3 is CASTAGFSGNTIYF. The CDR3 region has the DNA TGTGCCAGCACTGCAGGGTTCTCTGGAAACACCATATATTTT.

V gene TRBV5-6 combines with J gene TRBJ2-7; 7 bases agree with TRBD1. Trimming took 2 bases from V and 3 from J; bases not matched to a gene: 5. The germline V gene encodes CDR1 SGHDT and CDR2 YYEEEE. This CDR3 is 14 amino acids long. The DNA of the CDR3 is TGTGCCAGCAGCTTCTTCGGACAGGACTACGAGCAGTACTTC. Its protein is CASSFFGQDYEQYF.

The chain employs TRBV7-2 and TRBJ2-5; 7 nucleotides match TRBD2. V gave up 0 bases and J gave up 14 bases; unmatched junction bases: 3. Per the germline V gene, CDR1 is SGHTA and CDR2 is FQGNSA. The CDR3 is made up of 11 amino acids. The CDR3 DNA sequence: TGTGCCAGCAGCTTAGCGGGGACTAAATACTTC. Translation: CASSLAGTKYF.

This clonotype came up a few times. The chain carries TRBV7-3 and TRBJ2-2; D tentatively reads TRBD1 or TRBD2 (6 bases each). V lost 1 base and J lost 2, with 11 bases in between. In germline, CDR1 is SGHTA, CDR2 FQGTGA. This CDR3 comprises 16 residues. The CDR3 DNA sequence: TGTGCCAGCAGCTTAATGGGGGGCCCTAACACCGGGGAGCTGTTTTTT. Protein sequence: CASSLMGGPNTGELFF.

Regarding this clonotype: Being one base from a much bigger clone, this may be a read error. V is TRBV29-1 and J is TRBJ2-7, with TRBD2 identical over 12 bases. CDR1 SQVTM and CDR2 ANQGSEA come from the germline V gene. This CDR3 is built from 14 residues. V shed 5 bases and J 2 bases; nucleotides not matched to a gene: 4. Here the CDR3 DNA reads TGCAGCGTTAGGCTAGCGGGAGGGCCCTACGAGCAGTACTTC. Translation: CSVRLAGGPYEQYF.

This clonotype has at least ten counts. The chain combines TRBV20-1 with TRBJ1-2; TRBD1 is a possible D gene (6 bases). Germline V gene data show CDR1 as DFQATT and CDR2 as SNEGSKA (reference sequence). Deletions cut 6 bases from V and 5 bases from J, with 13 bases between. This CDR3 contains 12 residues. The CDR3 is CSAETGLYGYTF. The DNA of the CDR3 is TGCAGTGCGGAAACAGGGCTTTATGGCTACACCTTC.